This paragraph reports one T cell receptor (beta chain). Its binding antigen is unknown. No base quality information exists; no much larger clone differs at one position. From each donor, a single peripheral blood sample of roughly 0.11 L on average was drawn into heparinised tubes. A BD FACSAria II and a panel including CD45RO, CCR7, CD25, CD127, CD95 and CD27 were used to sort naive, central memory, regulatory and stem cell-like memory CD4+ T cells. Purity was above 95% for every sorted population. PBMCs were separated immediately by Lymphoprep density gradient centrifugation and were stained directly, without being cultured. So that batch effects would be minimized, each experiment stained and sorted samples in pairs, pairing one healthy donor with one patient. The CDR1 and CDR2 encoded by the germline V gene are SGDLS and YYNGEE. The cysteine opens and the phenylalanine closes a CDR3 of 14 amino acids. Solely the CDR3 DNA is kept, with 42 bases framed from the first base. V is cut by 4 bases and J by 1 base, and the space between the germline ends is 11 bases.

The entire isolated RNA was reverse transcribed using the High Capacity cDNA Reverse Transcription Kit, and thus expressed TCRB transcripts were sequenced. Deep immunoSEQ sequencing was performed on naive, central memory and regulatory T cell samples, with an average of roughly 3.6 million total reads per sample. Sorted cells were lysed in RLT buffer and RNA was extracted with DNase-treated RNeasy Micro or Mini kits, depending on cell number. To prevent cross-contamination, each cell subset was processed individually, whereas patient and healthy donor samples were processed jointly. The immunoSEQ multiplex PCR was used to amplify TCRB sequences from cDNA, generating 87-bp fragments that spanned the CDR3 region. Sequencing of the amplicons was performed on the Illumina HiSeq platform. In the original analysis: Synthetic template baselines were used to correct PCR bias computationally, reads within Hamming distance 2 were collapsed, and singletons that could not be merged were discarded. By aligning reads against IMGT, V, D and J genes, CDR3 length, and insertions or deletions at six rearrangement sites were assigned. Within each subset, clonotype counts were normalized to sorted cell number, after which true diversity and Gini coefficients were computed with the tcR R package. Repertoire sharing was quantified using the overlap coefficient calculated on TCRB nucleotide sequences. As a proxy for the pre-selection repertoire, out-of-frame TCRB sequences from naive cells were analyzed. TCRdb retrieved this table from immuneACCESS and kept in-frame rearrangements only. Not all clones are present; in checked studies, unresolved V genes account for under half, and no reason is known for the remainder. D and trimming come from the DNA, and the V and J calls and clone size come from that table. Present in this sample are a few hundred thousand clones, over 11% of which were seen just once. The ten largest account for under 0.04% of the sample.

This specimen comes from a study of beta chain features in type 1 diabetes (dated by TCRdb to the late 2010s). Broadly, across the study: Patients and healthy donors did not differ in mean age, gender distribution, total cell number or subset yield. A total of approximately 100,000,000 sorted cells were examined across all samples, and the number of cells per subset was strongly correlated with RNA yield. In the study, recently diagnosed type 1 diabetes patients and matched healthy donors were compared on the TCRB repertoires of their sorted circulating CD4+ T cell subsets. Regulatory and stem cell-like memory subsets were isolated from only 8 patients and roughly 8 healthy donors, whereas naive and central memory subsets came from all 30 or so donors. The paper's findings and limits, for the study overall: At VDJ recombination sites, type 1 diabetes patients had fewer insertions and more deleted nucleotides, which implies abnormalities in thymic rearrangement. Naive, central memory and regulatory TCRB repertoires appeared more similar among patients than among healthy donors. A moderate but significant shortening of TCRB CDR3 length was observed in type 1 diabetes patients in all four CD4+ subsets. PCR may preferentially amplify shorter templates, but because patient and control samples were amplified and corrected together, any resulting skew would affect both groups equally. Because cDNA was sequenced instead of genomic DNA, highly expressing activated cells could be over-represented, though the groups showed no difference in activation or CD3 levels. HLA sub-analyses involved small numbers of individuals, so any influence of HLA type on TCRB rearrangement remained unresolved.

The specimen was naive CD4+ T cells from blood. The cell subset or site label on this specimen signifies: true naive CD4+ T cells. The rearranged chain carries TRBV9 and TRBJ1-1; the D gene is not confidently resolved. The TCR originated in a man younger than 45 in good health. CDR3 region: CASSPRRKNTEAFF. The sequenced DNA: TGTGCCAGCAGCCCCAGACGGAAGAACACTGAAGCTTTCTTT.